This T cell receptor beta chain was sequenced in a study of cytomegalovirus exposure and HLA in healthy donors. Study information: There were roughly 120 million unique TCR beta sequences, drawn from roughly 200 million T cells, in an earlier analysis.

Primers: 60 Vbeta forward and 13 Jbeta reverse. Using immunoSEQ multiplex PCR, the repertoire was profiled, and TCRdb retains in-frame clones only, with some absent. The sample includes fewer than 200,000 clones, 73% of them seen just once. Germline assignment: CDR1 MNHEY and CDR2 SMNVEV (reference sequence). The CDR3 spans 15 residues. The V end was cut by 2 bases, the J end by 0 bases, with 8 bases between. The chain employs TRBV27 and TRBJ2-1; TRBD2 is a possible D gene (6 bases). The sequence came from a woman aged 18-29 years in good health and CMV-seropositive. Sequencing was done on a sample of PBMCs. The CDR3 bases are TGTGCCAGCAGTTTAGACGGGAGCTCCTACAATGAGCAGTTCTTC. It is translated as CASSLDGSSYNEQFF.